The rows below give T cell receptor beta chains drawn from one sample of a study of cytomegalovirus exposure and HLA in healthy donors. Assay: immunoSEQ multiplex PCR; the TCRdb copy retains only in-frame clones and omits some. The repertoire holds roughly 69,000 clones, with more than 60% as singletons. The sequencing input was PBMCs. The receptor source for this set is a male donor in good health and CMV-seropositive. Both conserved end residues are part of each CDR3. Fields, in order: CDR3 length, V gene, J gene, CDR3 protein.

length: 15; V: TRBV9; J: TRBJ2-5; CDR3: CASSLGGTGKETQYF
length: 16; V: TRBV5-1; J: TRBJ2-7; CDR3: CASSLGQAPPLYEQYF
length: 12; V: TRBV7-2; J: TRBJ2-1; CDR3: CASSFSGDEQFF
length: 13; V: TRBV5-4; J: TRBJ2-5; CDR3: CASSVDSGETQYF
length: 15; V: TRBV2; J: TRBJ1-2; CDR3: CASSARRDRGPGYTF
length: 12; V: TRBV15; J: TRBJ1-5; CDR3: CATRGGGQPQHF
length: 17; V: TRBV25-1; J: TRBJ1-6; CDR3: CASRVSRGGRGNSPLHF
length: 13; V: TRBV30; J: TRBJ2-7; CDR3: CAWRGQGIGEQYF
length: 14; V: TRBV10-2; J: TRBJ2-3; CDR3: CASSQGSVTDTQYF
length: 16; V: TRBV10-1; J: TRBJ2-3; CDR3: CASSESHGGSADTQYF
length: 17; V: TRBV27; J: TRBJ2-4; CDR3: CASSLGIDRLTKNIQYF
length: 17; V: TRBV7-2; J: TRBJ1-3; CDR3: CASSFRDSLFSGNTIYF
length: 15; V: TRBV5-1; J: TRBJ2-5; CDR3: CASSLGQGAHETQYF
length: 16; V: TRBV4-1; J: TRBJ2-7; CDR3: CASSQVGQTGPYEQYF
length: 16; V: TRBV4-2; J: TRBJ2-7; CDR3: CASSQRLLMSRYEQYF
length: 16; V: TRBV11-3; J: TRBJ2-2; CDR3: CASSFGGGRNTGELFF
length: 16; V: TRBV2; J: TRBJ2-7; CDR3: CASSESVAALSYEQYF
length: 13; V: TRBV6-5; J: TRBJ2-3; CDR3: CASSSALTGTQYF